These 21 T cell receptor beta chains came from one sample sequenced in a study of T-cell reconstitution after alpha-beta-depleted transplantation in children. Preparation of the TCRbeta library involved a method that used unique molecular identifiers. One entry per CDR3 protein, called by TCRdb with MiXCR from the PCR reads. Here the sample spans approximately 200,000 distinct CDR3 sequences, about 14% being singletons. The specimen comprised PBMCs from the stem cell graft donor, sampled from the stem cell graft. The receptor source for this set is a human donor who donated a stem cell graft to a child with acute lymphoblastic leukemia.

This sequence joins TRBV5-1 and TRBJ2-1, with 9 bases that match TRBD1. From germline, CDR1 is SGHRS and CDR2 YFSETQ. Losses at the gene ends were 4 bases for V and 0 bases for J; bases not matched to a gene: 14. This CDR3 region has 19 residues. The CDR3 nucleotides read TGCGCCAGCAGCCGACAACAGGGGGCTATTGGGGGCTCCTACAATGAGCAGTTCTTC. As protein: CASSRQQGAIGGSYNEQFF.

A note on this clonotype: A read error is possible here, since a much larger clone lies one base away. V and J are TRBV5-1 and TRBJ1-1; 7 bases map to TRBD1. The CDR3 is 16 residues long. Per germline, CDR1 SGHRS and CDR2 YFSETQ. With V trimmed by 2 bases and J by 4 bases, 11 bases remained unmatched. CDR3 in amino acids: CASSFGTVPFVTEAFF. The CDR3 region has the DNA TGCGCCAGCAGCTTCGGGACAGTGCCCTTTGTCACTGAAGCTTTCTTT.

This clonotype was seen at least ten times. The rearrangement uses TRBV12-3 or TRBV12-4 and TRBJ2-7; tentatively, D is TRBD1 (6 bases). V shed 6 bases and J shed 5 bases, with 20 bases lying between them. CDR3 size: 15 residues. CDR3 nucleotide sequence: TGTGCCAGCAGCCTTATGTACAGGGAGAAAAACGAGCAGTACTTC. Its protein product is CASSLMYREKNEQYF.

The chain couples TRBV2 to TRBJ2-3, with D maybe TRBD2 (6 bases). V was trimmed by 6 bases and J by 4 bases, leaving 8 bases between them. The CDR3 spans 12 residues. Germline CDR1 is SNHLY and CDR2 is FYNNEI. In DNA, the CDR3 is TGTGCCAGCAGGCGGGGAGCAGATACGCAGTATTTT. Translation: CASRRGADTQYF.

This clonotype has at least ten counts. V is TRBV27 and J is TRBJ2-7, with 9 bases matching TRBD2. This CDR3 contains 15 residues. Germline V CDR1 and CDR2: MNHEY, SMNVEV (reference sequence). The ends lost 4 bases at V and 0 bases at J; junction bases unmatched: 4. The CDR3 protein is CASSSSGGHSYEQYF. CDR3 nucleotides: TGTGCCAGCAGTTCAAGCGGGGGGCACTCCTACGAGCAGTACTTC.

The table lists this clonotype with many counts. The V call is TRBV5-1, the J call TRBJ2-5; D perhaps matches TRBD2 (5 bases). V was trimmed by 1 base and J by 6 bases, leaving 10 bases between them. The germline gives CDR1 SGHRS, CDR2 YFSETQ. CDR3 length: 13 amino acids. The CDR3 DNA follows: TGCGCCAGCAGCTTGTTCGAGCGGAAGACCCAGTACTTC. Residues: CASSLFERKTQYF.

There are many counts of this clonotype. The chain links TRBV12-3 or TRBV12-4 to TRBJ2-5; D gene uncertain. Trimming took off 1 base at V and 4 bases at J, with 13 bases between the two ends. CDR3 length equals 15 residues. DNA of the CDR3: TGTGCCAGCAGTTTAGTGGGGATGAGGCGAGAGACCCAGTACTTC. It is translated as CASSLVGMRRETQYF.

A few counts support this clonotype. V usage is TRBV6-5 and J usage is TRBJ1-2; D call uncertain. CDR3 length equals 15 residues. V gave up 0 bases and J gave up 6 bases, with 14 bases separating them. In germline, CDR1 is MNHEY, CDR2 SVGAGI. The CDR3 here is CASSYSPAASDGYTF. DNA of the CDR3: TGTGCCAGCAGTTACTCCCCCGCAGCATCGGATGGCTACACCTTC.

This clonotype has a count of ten or more. The chain recombines TRBV6-1 with TRBJ2-1; D is unclear. The germline CDR1 and CDR2 sequences are MNHNS and SASEGT. V was clipped by 4 bases and J by 10 bases, with 8 bases between them. There are 11 residues in the CDR3. The CDR3 sequence is CASSVQFEQFF. The CDR3 bases are TGTGCCAGCAGTGTTCAATTCGAGCAGTTCTTC.

Note on this clonotype: This clone may be a read error of a much larger clone one base away. The CDR3 end shows no conserved phenylalanine or tryptophan, and so a read error is likely. V and J are TRBV7-9 and TRBJ2-1; possible D gene TRBD1, 5 bases. Germline assignment: CDR1 SEHNR and CDR2 FQNEAQ (reference sequence). V lost 2 bases, J lost 7 bases, and 15 bases lay in between. This CDR3 contains 15 residues. CDR3 in amino acids: CASSLRSQGGNEQFS. DNA for the CDR3: TGTGCCAGCAGCTTAAGGTCTCAGGGTGGGAATGAGCAGTTCTCC.

The sample holds many counts of this clonotype. The rearrangement joins TRBV3-1 to TRBJ2-2; D perhaps matches TRBD2 (5 bases). Germline CDR1 and CDR2: LGHDT and YNNKEL (reference sequence). CDR3 length: 13 residues. V lost 2 bases and J 6 bases, leaving 7 bases between the germline ends. The CDR3 coding sequence is TGTGCCAGCAGCCAACGGGGTGCCGGGGAGCTGTTTTTT. It translates to CASSQRGAGELFF.

This clonotype appeared many times. This chain connects TRBV12-3 or TRBV12-4 to TRBJ1-1, with TRBD1 matching 10 bases. The CDR3 is 15 residues long. V lost 6 bases, J lost 0 bases, and 4 bases stayed unmatched. The CDR3 bases are TGTGCCAGCAGGAAGGACAGGGGGGTGAACACTGAAGCTTTCTTT. It encodes CASRKDRGVNTEAFF.

This clonotype was observed at least ten times. J is TRBJ1-6 and V is TRBV6-2 or TRBV6-3; TRBD1 might be the D (6 bases). From germline, CDR1 is MNHEY and CDR2 SVGEGT. The V end lost 5 bases, the J end lost 8 bases, and 10 bases lay between the germline ends. The CDR3 contains 13 residues. The DNA of the CDR3 is TGTGCCAGCAGTCGACAGGAGTATTCACCCCTCCACTTT. Protein sequence: CASSRQEYSPLHF.

There are many counts of this clonotype. The chain combines TRBV20-1 with TRBJ2-5; 13 nucleotides agree with TRBD2. The CDR3 spans 16 residues. Germline CDR1 DFQATT, CDR2 SNEGSKA (reference sequence). J was trimmed by 5 bases and V by 3 bases; bases with no gene match: 9. The CDR3 is CSASPLAGGLRETQYF. In DNA, the CDR3 is TGCAGTGCTAGCCCACTAGCGGGAGGGCTTCGGGAGACCCAGTACTTC.

This clonotype was detected ten times or more. The chain has TRBV20-1 and TRBJ2-7, with D possibly TRBD2 on 5 matching bases. With 0 bases removed from V and 6 bases from J, the gap between germline ends came to 12 bases. The CDR3 sequence is 13 residues long. CDR1 and CDR2 (germline): DFQATT, SNEGSKA (reference sequence). The CDR3 bases are TGCAGTGCTAGAGACCCCATTCGGGGCGAGCAGTACTTC. This translates into CSARDPIRGEQYF.

This clonotype has at least ten counts. V and J are TRBV10-3 and TRBJ2-1; either TRBD1 or TRBD2 may fit D (5 bases each). Per germline, CDR1 ENHRY and CDR2 SYGVKD. This CDR3 spans 15 amino acids. With 10 bases removed from V and 4 bases from J, the gap between germline ends came to 20 bases. Here the CDR3 DNA reads TGTGCCACATCTTCCGGGACCAATACTTACAATGAGCAGTTCTTC. This encodes CATSSGTNTYNEQFF.

This clonotype was counted only a few times. V gene TRBV18 combines with J gene TRBJ2-4, with D unclear. The germline V and J ends were trimmed by 2 bases and 8 bases, with 7 bases remaining between them. This CDR3 has 12 residues. The germline V gene has CDR1 KGHSH and CDR2 LQKENI. The CDR3 is CASSPSLDIQYF. The DNA of the CDR3 is TGTGCCAGCTCACCATCCTTAGACATTCAGTACTTC.

The CDR3 spells CASWGPTPAGYNEQFF. In DNA, the CDR3 is TGTGCCAGTTGGGGCCCAACCCCCGCTGGATACAATGAGCAGTTCTTC. V gene TRBV19 combines with J gene TRBJ2-1; tentatively, D is TRBD1 (5 bases). The V gene lost 8 bases and the J gene lost 4 bases, with 21 bases spanning the gap. CDR3 length equals 16 residues. The V gene's germline CDR1 is LNHDA and CDR2 SQIVND (reference sequence). Variable domain in full (rest from reference TRBV19 and TRBJ2-1): DGGITQSPKYLFRKEGQNVTLSCEQNLNHDAMYWYRQDPGQGLRLIYYSQIVNDFQKGDIAEGYSVSREKKESFPLTVTSAQKNPTAFYLCASWGPTPAGYNEQFFGPGTRLTVL.

In its sample, this clonotype was seen many times. A read error may produce the germline difference seen at one junction end. This chain joins TRBV3-1 and TRBJ2-4; D uncertain. The CDR3 has 12 residues. The germline V gene has CDR1 LGHDT and CDR2 YNNKEL (reference sequence). The CDR3 here is CASSQGRDTLHF. CDR3 nucleotide sequence: TGTGCCAGCAGCCAGGGTAGGGATACCCTCCACTTC. The complete variable domain, with remaining parts taken from reference TRBV3-1 and TRBJ2-4, reads DTAVSQTPKYLVTQMGNDKSIKCEQNLGHDTMYWYKQDSKKFLKIMFSYNNKELIINETVPNRFSPKSPDKAHLNLHINSLELGDSAVYFCASSQGRDTLHFGAGTRLSVL.

This clonotype was counted ten times or more. The chain carries TRBV20-1 and TRBJ2-4, with 10 bases aligning to TRBD2. The CDR3 is 14 amino acids. With 3 bases clipped from V and 13 bases from J, the junction kept 12 bases outside the gene matches. CDR1 and CDR2 from the germline V gene are DFQATT and SNEGSKA (reference sequence). DNA of the CDR3: TGCAGTGCTAGTATGGCCGGGATTAGCGGGAGGCAGTACTTC. The encoded protein is CSASMAGISGRQYF.

A remark on this clonotype: A much more abundant neighbour one base away suggests this may be a read error. The chain combines TRBV5-1 with TRBJ2-7; 10 nucleotides align to TRBD2. From germline, CDR1 is SGHRS and CDR2 YFSETQ. This CDR3 has 15 amino acids. The CDR3 region is CASSLALAGSYERYF. The CDR3 nucleotides are TGCGCCAGCAGCTTGGCACTAGCGGGGTCCTACGAGCGGTACTTC.